The next 10 T cell receptor beta chains were all read from a single sample in a study of human T cells and chemical hapten exposure. TCRdb reanalysed the RACE reads using MiXCR and keeps one entry per CDR3 protein. The sample shows 180,000 or so distinct CDR3 sequences, about a fifth of them seen only once. The sample's time point: patch test 1, 2 weeks after DPC sensitization. Treatment specified: therapeutic diphenylcyclopropenone sensitization with weekly scalp DPC. The sequencing used whole blood, collected in connection with sensitization to the hapten diphenylcyclopropenone (DPC). All receptors come from a woman aged 50 to 60 with alopecia areata. Some clones in this sample may be carry-over from other donors' samples.

The V call is TRBV12-3 or TRBV12-4, the J call TRBJ2-7, with D tentatively TRBD1 (5 bases). The ends were cut back, 2 bases at V and 2 bases at J, with 7 bases in the middle. CDR3 length: 13 amino acids. The CDR3, as DNA: TGTGCCAGCAGTTTAACCAGGGCCTACGAGCAGTACTTC. This translates into CASSLTRAYEQYF.

This clonotype has a handful of counts. The V call is TRBV9, the J call TRBJ2-7, with D unresolved. V lost 0 bases to trimming and J lost 3 bases, with 7 bases between them. The CDR3 is made up of 13 amino acids. Germline CDR1 is SGDLS and CDR2 is YYNGEE. CDR3 sequence: CASSVDLGYEQYF. The CDR3 DNA is TGTGCCAGCAGCGTAGATCTCGGCTACGAGCAGTACTTC.

This clonotype appeared a few times. The gene calls are TRBV5-1 and TRBJ2-1; 13 bases agree with TRBD2. The trim removed 8 bases at V and 3 bases at J, leaving 14 bases unmatched. Germline V gene sequence: CDR1 SGHRS, CDR2 YFSETQ. This CDR3 is 18 amino acids long. The CDR3 nucleotides are TGCGCCAGTAGGGGACTAGCGGGAAAAAACATACTCTACAATGAGCAGTTCTTC. Translation gives CASRGLAGKNILYNEQFF. Full variable domain (missing parts from reference TRBV5-1 and TRBJ2-1): KAGVTQTPRYLIKTRGQQVTLSCSPISGHRSVSWYQQTPGQGLQFLFEYFSETQRNKGNFPGRFSGRQFSNSRSEMNVSTLELGDSALYLCASRGLAGKNILYNEQFFGPGTRLTVL.

This clonotype appeared many times. The rearrangement uses TRBV29-1 and TRBJ1-3; D gene uncertain. This CDR3 is 13 amino acids long. The V end lost 7 bases, the J end lost 0 bases, and 10 bases lay between the germline ends. Germline CDR1 and CDR2: SQVTM and ANQGSEA. CDR3 nucleotide sequence: TGCAGCGGTGGAGGGAGCTCTGGAAACACCATATATTTT. The encoded protein is CSGGGSSGNTIYF.

The rearrangement uses TRBV5-1 and TRBJ2-3; 12 positions agree with TRBD2. The J segment lost 6 bases and the V segment lost 4 bases, leaving 12 bases of the junction unmatched. CDR3 size: 17 residues. Per the germline V gene, CDR1 is SGHRS and CDR2 is YFSETQ. This CDR3 reads CASSPWPSGRARDTQYF. The CDR3, as DNA: TGCGCCAGCAGCCCCTGGCCTAGCGGGAGGGCCCGTGATACGCAGTATTTT. Combining the CDR3 with reference TRBV5-1 and TRBJ2-3 gives the whole variable domain KAGVTQTPRYLIKTRGQQVTLSCSPISGHRSVSWYQQTPGQGLQFLFEYFSETQRNKGNFPGRFSGRQFSNSRSEMNVSTLELGDSALYLCASSPWPSGRARDTQYFGPGTRLTVL.

This clonotype was found a few times. The V and J genes are TRBV20-1 and TRBJ2-7; 9 bases align to TRBD1. J lost 1 base, V lost 3 bases, and 16 bases had no gene match. Germline CDR1 is DFQATT and CDR2 is SNEGSKA (reference sequence). CDR3 size: 18 residues. CDR3 bases: TGCAGTGCTAGCCATCTTGATGACCGGGACAGGGCGTCCTACGAGCAGTACTTC. Its translation: CSASHLDDRDRASYEQYF.

The J gene is TRBJ2-5, the V gene TRBV12-3 or TRBV12-4, with D tentatively TRBD2 (5 bases). This CDR3 contains 14 residues. Trimming cost V 1 base and J 5 bases, with 11 bases left between them. This chain's CDR3 is CASSLGRAPETQYF. The DNA of the CDR3 is TGTGCCAGCAGTTTAGGGCGGGCACCGGAGACCCAGTACTTC.

This chain joins TRBV7-8 and TRBJ2-3, with D unresolved. The V gene's germline CDR1 is SGHVS and CDR2 FQNEAQ. The CDR3 spans 14 residues. V lost 1 base to trimming and J lost 1 base, with 6 bases between them. CDR3 nucleotide sequence: TGTGCCAGCAGCTTAGAGGGCCGCACAGATACGCAGTATTTT. The encoded protein is CASSLEGRTDTQYF.

This clonotype was observed a handful of times. J is TRBJ2-6 and V is TRBV4-1; D possibly corresponds to TRBD2 (5 bases). Germline V lookup: CDR1 MGHRA, CDR2 YSYEKL. Trimming removed 0 bases at V and 0 bases at J, with 6 bases between. The CDR3 consists of 16 residues. The CDR3 DNA is TGCGCCAGCAGCCAAGATGGGAGCTCTGGGGCCAACGTCCTGACTTTC. It specifies CASSQDGSSGANVLTF.

This clonotype was found once. V is TRBV10-3 and J is TRBJ2-5; 7 nucleotides line up with TRBD1. J gave up 4 bases and V 0 bases, and 5 bases lay outside the gene matches. CDR1 ENHRY and CDR2 SYGVKD come from the germline V gene. The CDR3 spans 15 residues. The CDR3 sequence: CAISESGRGLETQYF. CDR3 in DNA: TGTGCCATCAGTGAGTCTGGCAGGGGGTTAGAGACCCAGTACTTC.